The following is a T cell receptor (beta chain) sequence with its context. This sample was included in a study of T cell changes during pregnancy in multiple sclerosis. Per germline, CDR1 SGHRS and CDR2 YFSETQ. There are 14 residues in the CDR3. Trimming pared 2 bases from V and 7 bases from J, leaving 15 bases between. This table comes from immunoSEQ multiplex PCR, and its TCRdb copy is limited to in-frame clones, with some not included. Here the sample spans about 64,000 clones, roughly 93% being singletons. This chain uses TRBV5-1 with TRBJ1-2; D may be TRBD1 (6 bases). The sequence derives from a female donor with multiple sclerosis, enrolled in a pregnancy study. The specimen comprised peripheral blood, sampled in the second trimester of pregnancy. As DNA, the CDR3 is TGCGCCAGCAGCTTAGCAGGGGAACGCTCTGGCTACACCTTC. Encoded protein: CASSLAGERSGYTF.